A selection of T cell receptor beta chains follows, all from one sample in a study of shared clonotypes between healthy human individuals. Assay used: immunoSEQ multiplex PCR; TCRdb lists only in-frame clones, some missing. The sample holds 2 million to 2.5 million clones, about 90% seen once. Sequencing used naive CD4+ T cells from PBMCs. These receptors all come from a man aged 18 to 29 in good health. Some clones in this sample may be carry-over from other donors' samples. CDR3s include the opening cysteine and the closing phenylalanine or tryptophan. A D gene is named only where the DNA matches it firmly. Clone size is given for some rows only: seen once, a few or many times, or a class if the clone is expanded.

>NA|TRBV7-3|TRBJ2-2|few
CASSLLNTGELFF
TGTGCCAGCAGCTTACTGAACACCGGGGAGCTGTTTTTT
>NA|TRBV7-2|TRBJ2-7|NA
CASSAQSYEQYF
TGTGCCAGCAGCGCACAATCCTACGAGCAGTACTTC
>TRBD1|TRBV12-5|TRBJ1-1|NA
CASALTGRTFF
TGTGCTAGTGCCTTGACAGGGAGGACTTTCTTT
>TRBD1|TRBV4-3|TRBJ1-2|NA
CASSQERAGGAGYTF
TGCGCCAGCAGCCAAGAGAGGGCAGGGGGCGCGGGCTACACCTTC
>NA|TRBV5-1|TRBJ1-2|NA
CASSLATVDYGYTF
TGCGCCAGCAGCTTGGCCACGGTAGACTATGGCTACACCTTC
>NA|TRBV5-4|TRBJ2-5|NA
CASSSPQGGETQYF
TGTGCCAGCAGCTCCCCGCAGGGGGGAGAGACCCAGTACTTC
>NA|TRBV5-1|TRBJ2-3|NA
CASSLDLRNTQYF
TGCGCCAGCAGCTTGGATCTCCGGAATACGCAGTATTTT
>TRBD1|TRBV4-2|TRBJ1-2|NA
CASSQAFFGTGSTGYTF
TGTGCCAGCAGCCAAGCCTTCTTTGGGACAGGGAGTACTGGCTACACCTTC
>TRBD1|TRBV6-5|TRBJ1-1|NA
CASTGGAKAFF
TGTGCCAGCACAGGGGGGGCTAAAGCTTTCTTT
>NA|TRBV2|TRBJ2-5|NA
CASSESRGHQETQYF
TGTGCCAGCAGTGAATCTAGGGGCCACCAAGAGACCCAGTACTTC
>NA|TRBV29-1|TRBJ2-3|NA
CSVDAGTDTQYF
TGCAGCGTTGACGCCGGGACAGATACGCAGTATTTT
>NA|TRBV30|TRBJ2-5|NA
CAWGRGGETQYF
TGTGCCTGGGGGCGGGGTGGGGAGACCCAGTACTTC
>NA|TRBV9|TRBJ1-5|NA
CASSVDGTSNQPQHF
TGTGCCAGCAGCGTAGACGGTACTAGCAATCAGCCCCAGCATTTT
>NA|TRBV2|TRBJ1-5|NA
CASSEGRLGQPQHF
TGTGCCAGCAGTGAGGGAAGGTTGGGTCAGCCCCAGCATTTT
>NA|TRBV5-4|TRBJ2-7|NA
CASSLGGPLSYEQYF
TGTGCCAGCAGCTTGGGGGGGCCCCTTTCCTACGAGCAGTACTTC
>TRBD2|TRBV5-1|TRBJ2-3|NA
CASSLGVLTSGSPDTQYF
TGCGCCAGCAGCTTGGGTGTTTTGACTAGCGGGAGCCCAGATACGCAGTATTTT
>TRBD1|TRBV2|TRBJ1-1|NA
CARTGVLAFF
TGTGCCAGGACAGGGGTTTTGGCTTTCTTT
>TRBD1|TRBV28|TRBJ2-7|NA
CASSPPGQSYEQYF
TGTGCCAGCAGTCCCCCGGGACAGTCCTACGAGCAGTACTTC
>NA|TRBV2|TRBJ1-2|NA
CASSEDEAGVYGYTF
TGTGCCAGCAGTGAAGATGAAGCAGGGGTCTATGGCTACACCTTC
>NA|TRBV28|TRBJ1-2|NA
CASSPKPLSYGYTF
TGTGCCAGCAGCCCCAAACCCCTCTCCTATGGCTACACCTTC
>NA|TRBV5-1|TRBJ1-1|NA
CASSLGSNTEAFF
TGCGCCAGCAGCTTGGGGTCCAACACTGAAGCTTTCTTT
>TRBD2|TRBV28|TRBJ2-3|NA
CASKLTIREELDTQYF
TGTGCCAGCAAACTCACTATTCGGGAGGAACTGGATACGCAGTATTTT
>NA|TRBV19|TRBJ1-1|NA
CASSQGRTEAFF
TGTGCCAGTAGTCAGGGGCGGACTGAAGCTTTCTTT
>TRBD1|TRBV5-1|TRBJ1-1|few
CASRSQGAGTEAFF
TGCGCCAGCAGATCTCAGGGGGCAGGTACTGAAGCTTTCTTT
>NA|TRBV11-3|TRBJ2-3|NA
CASSSATSTDTQYF
TGTGCCAGCAGCTCCGCAACGAGCACAGATACGCAGTATTTT
>TRBD1|TRBV6-6|TRBJ2-5|NA
CASSYQLHRGETQYF
TGTGCCAGCAGTTACCAGCTCCACAGGGGCGAGACCCAGTACTTC
>NA|TRBV28|TRBJ1-2|NA
CASSLWQPDNYGYTF
TGTGCCAGCAGTTTGTGGCAGCCCGATAACTATGGCTACACCTTC
>TRBD1|TRBV18|TRBJ1-5|NA
CASSPSRQGVNQPQHF
TGTGCCAGCTCACCTTCCCGACAGGGGGTCAATCAGCCCCAGCATTTT
>NA|TRBV9|TRBJ2-5|NA
CASSVDTYETQYF
TGTGCCAGCAGCGTAGATACCTATGAGACCCAGTACTTC
>TRBD1|TRBV9|TRBJ1-1|few
CASSTRDRENTEAFF
TGTGCCAGCAGCACCCGGGACAGGGAGAACACTGAAGCTTTCTTT
>NA|TRBV7-2|TRBJ2-1|NA
CASSSGANEQFF
TGTGCCAGCAGCTCAGGAGCCAATGAGCAGTTCTTC
>TRBD1|TRBV28|TRBJ1-2|NA
CASSLSRGRRSGYTF
TGTGCCAGCAGTTTATCGAGGGGGCGCAGGTCGGGCTACACCTTC
>NA|TRBV28|TRBJ1-1|NA
CASSQPQTFEAFF
TGTGCCAGCAGTCAGCCTCAGACGTTTGAAGCTTTCTTT
>TRBD2|TRBV4-3|TRBJ2-2|NA
CASSPLAGLAGELFF
TGCGCCAGCAGCCCGCTAGCGGGATTGGCCGGGGAGCTGTTTTTT
>NA|TRBV5-1|TRBJ2-5|NA
CASSEQPTGRGETQYF
TGCGCCAGCAGCGAACAGCCGACAGGGAGGGGGGAGACCCAGTACTTC
>TRBD2|TRBV6-6|TRBJ2-7|NA
CASSTGLAGVGEQYF
TGTGCCAGCAGTACCGGACTAGCGGGAGTGGGTGAGCAGTACTTC
>NA|TRBV6-1|TRBJ1-2|NA
CASSETGNYGYTF
TGTGCCAGCAGTGAAACGGGAAACTATGGCTACACCTTC
>NA|TRBV5-1|TRBJ2-7|NA
CASSLAAGVLSYEQYF
TGCGCCAGCAGCTTGGCCGCAGGGGTGCTCTCCTACGAGCAGTACTTC
>NA|TRBV28|TRBJ1-4|NA
CASTGLREKLFF
TGTGCCAGCACAGGTCTTCGGGAAAAACTGTTTTTT
>NA|TRBV19|TRBJ1-1|NA
CASSYGVNTEAFF
TGTGCCAGTAGTTATGGGGTCAACACTGAAGCTTTCTTT
>NA|TRBV6-5|TRBJ1-1|NA
CASRYRDGGASEAFF
TGTGCCAGCAGATATAGGGACGGTGGGGCTTCTGAAGCTTTCTTT
>NA|TRBV5-6|TRBJ1-2|NA
CASSLSASTNYGYTF
TGTGCCAGCAGCTTGTCCGCAAGTACTAACTATGGCTACACCTTC
>NA|TRBV7-9|TRBJ2-4|NA
CASSPRGDIQYF
TGTGCCAGCAGCCCAAGGGGGGACATTCAGTACTTC
>NA|TRBV15|TRBJ1-2|NA
CATSRAILRGKDGYTF
TGTGCCACCAGCAGAGCTATCCTCAGGGGAAAAGATGGCTACACCTTC
>TRBD1|TRBV10-3|TRBJ1-3|NA
CASTGVSGNTIYF
TGTGCCTCAACAGGGGTATCTGGAAACACCATATATTTT
>TRBD2|TRBV25-1|TRBJ2-3|NA
CASSGLAEATDTQYF
TGTGCCAGCAGTGGACTAGCGGAAGCCACAGATACGCAGTATTTT
>TRBD2|TRBV6-1|TRBJ2-7|NA
CASSEPPGLAGARYEQYF
TGTGCCAGCAGTGAACCACCGGGACTAGCGGGAGCCCGCTACGAGCAGTACTTC
>NA|TRBV5-1|TRBJ2-7|NA
CASSGRKAELSYEQYF
TGCGCCAGCAGCGGGAGGAAAGCGGAACTCTCCTACGAGCAGTACTTC
>NA|TRBV6-6|TRBJ2-3|NA
CASSSRQAPHF
TGTGCCAGCAGTTCCCGACAGGCCCCACATTTT
>NA|TRBV5-1|TRBJ1-1|once
CASSRGGDTEAFF
TGCGCCAGCAGCAGGGGCGGAGACACTGAAGCTTTCTTT
>TRBD2|TRBV7-9|TRBJ2-1|NA
CASSLTSGRAGYKFF
TGTGCCAGCAGCTTGACTAGCGGGAGGGCCGGGTATAAGTTCTTC
>TRBD1|TRBV6-5|TRBJ1-1|NA
CASIPYRGNTEAFF
TGTGCCAGCATCCCCTACAGGGGGAACACTGAAGCTTTCTTT
>TRBD1|TRBV5-4|TRBJ1-2|NA
CASSPTGDSLYGYTF
TGTGCCAGCAGCCCGACGGGGGACAGCCTCTATGGCTACACCTTC
>NA|TRBV30|TRBJ1-5|NA
CAWNGPGSTNQPQHF
TGTGCCTGGAATGGACCGGGTTCAACAAATCAGCCCCAGCATTTT
>TRBD1|TRBV5-1|TRBJ2-1|NA
CASTRDGQDNEQFF
TGCGCCAGCACCCGGGATGGACAGGACAATGAGCAGTTCTTC
>NA|TRBV6-1|TRBJ1-2|once
CASSGFGPREGYTF
TGTGCCAGCAGTGGCTTCGGGCCCCGGGAAGGCTACACCTTC
>NA|TRBV6-1|TRBJ2-4|NA
CASLPPGMAKNIQYF
TGTGCCAGCCTCCCACCGGGTATGGCCAAAAACATTCAGTACTTC
>NA|TRBV5-1|TRBJ1-1|NA
CASGRRRANPAGDTEAFF
TGCGCCAGCGGGAGGCGGCGCGCCAACCCCGCTGGAGACACTGAAGCTTTCTTT
>TRBD2|TRBV27|TRBJ2-7|NA
CASRPRGLAEYEQYF
TGTGCCAGCAGACCAAGGGGACTAGCAGAATACGAGCAGTACTTC
>NA|TRBV4-2|TRBJ1-2|once
CASSQYGEGYGYTF
TGTGCCAGCAGCCAATATGGGGAGGGCTATGGCTACACCTTC